This TCR beta chain was recorded in a study of blood T cell repertoires in COVID-19. The wider study: In each case, the material was cDNA or gDNA derived from T cells, B-cell-depleted T cells, or PBMCs.

The table lists this clone with a count of one. Per the authors' pipeline: Nucleated cell counts were estimated from reference gene primer amplification. Data came from immunoSEQ multiplex PCR; TCRdb stores just in-frame clones and leaves some out. The V and J calls and clone size come from that table; D and trimming were worked out from the DNA. This table holds 90,000 to 120,000 clones, about four fifths found once. After removal of 4 bases from V and 5 bases from J, the junction contained 9 bases not matched to a gene. Germline CDR1 SGHTA, CDR2 FQGTGA. This CDR3 contains 16 residues. Sequenced sample: peripheral blood. The chain is built from TRBV7-3 and TRBJ2-2; 8 positions match TRBD1. The sequence was obtained from a man in his 70s with acute or convalescent COVID-19. In nucleotides, the CDR3 is TGTGCCAGCAGCTCGACAGGGGCTGGGGGAACCGGGGAGCTGTTTTTT. The encoded protein is CASSSTGAGGTGELFF.